This T cell receptor (beta chain) appears in the sequencing data of a study of blood T cell repertoires in COVID-19. The wider study: COVID-19 samples collected from the United States, Italy and Spain covered acute and convalescent phases. The analysed material was cDNA or gDNA that came from T cells, B-cell-depleted T cells, or PBMCs.

Authors' methods: Estimated nucleated cell counts came from reference gene primer amplification. Generated by immunoSEQ multiplex PCR, the TCRdb table keeps only in-frame clones and is missing some. V, J and clone size are those of that table, while D and trimming were read from the DNA. The sample records nearly 300,000 clones, approximately 88% being singletons. V was trimmed by 3 bases and J by 1 base, leaving 7 bases between them. The CDR3 extends over 13 amino acids. The origin of this receptor is a woman aged 30 to 39 who had recovered from COVID-19. The chain employs TRBV12-3 or TRBV12-4 and TRBJ2-7; D remains unclear. The specimen was peripheral blood. The CDR3 DNA reads TGTGCCAGCAGTTTTTCCGGTTCCTACGAGCAGTACTTC. Protein: CASSFSGSYEQYF.